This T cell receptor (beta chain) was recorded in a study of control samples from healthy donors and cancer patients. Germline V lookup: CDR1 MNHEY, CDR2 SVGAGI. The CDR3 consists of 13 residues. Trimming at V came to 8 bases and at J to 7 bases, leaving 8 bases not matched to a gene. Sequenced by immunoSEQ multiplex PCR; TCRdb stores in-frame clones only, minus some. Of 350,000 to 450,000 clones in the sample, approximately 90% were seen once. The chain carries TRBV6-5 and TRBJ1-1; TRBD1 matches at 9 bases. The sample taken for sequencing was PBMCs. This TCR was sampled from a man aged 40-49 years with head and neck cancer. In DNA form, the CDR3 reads TGTGCCAGCGGGACAGGGTGGCACAATGAAGCTTTCTTT. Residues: CASGTGWHNEAFF.